This T cell receptor (beta chain) was observed in a study of blood T cells in healthy people across ages. The CDR3 extends over 13 amino acids. The germline gives CDR1 MNHNY, CDR2 SVGAGI (reference sequence). V dropped 6 bases and J dropped 0 bases, with 8 bases sitting between them. Donors were healthy Caucasian individuals from Russia aged roughly 6 to 100. With regard to this clonotype: Its antigen remains unknown.

General study points: Across the age range, TCR beta diversity per million T cells fell in a roughly linear way.

The second PCR ran about 6 to 12 cycles with a sample-barcoded 5' primer and J-beta primers. Paired-end reads containing CDR3 totaled no fewer than 2.5 million for each sample. TCRdb re-called the 5' RACE reads through MiXCR, storing one row per CDR3 protein. There are 600,000 to 650,000 distinct CDR3 sequences in the sample; roughly three fifths occur only once, and 30% to 40% lies in the top ten. Input material: blood. V gene TRBV6-6 combines with J gene TRBJ2-5; perhaps TRBD1 as D (5 bases). The source is a man aged 55 to 70 in good health. The CDR3 loop is CASRDTNQETQYF. The CDR3 nucleotides are TGTGCCAGCAGGGACACCAACCAAGAGACCCAGTACTTC.